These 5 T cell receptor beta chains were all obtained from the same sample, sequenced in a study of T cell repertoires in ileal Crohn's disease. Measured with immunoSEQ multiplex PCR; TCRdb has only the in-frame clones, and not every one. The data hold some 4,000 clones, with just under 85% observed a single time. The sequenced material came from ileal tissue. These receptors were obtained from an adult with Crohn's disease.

The DNA for the CDR3 is TGTGCCACCCAAAACCGGGCGGGTAATTCACCCCTCCACTTT. Protein sequence: CATQNRAGNSPLHF. The chain combines TRBV6-5 with TRBJ1-6, with D unclear. The CDR3 length is 14 residues. Germline CDR1 MNHEY, CDR2 SVGAGI. The V end lost 10 bases, the J end lost 6 bases, and 16 bases lay between the germline ends.

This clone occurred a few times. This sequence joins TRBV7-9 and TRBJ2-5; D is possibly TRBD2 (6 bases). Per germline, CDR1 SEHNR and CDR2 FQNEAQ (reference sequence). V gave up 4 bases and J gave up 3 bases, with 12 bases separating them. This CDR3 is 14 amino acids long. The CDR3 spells CASSSLANKETQYF. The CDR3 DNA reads TGTGCCAGCAGCTCACTAGCAAATAAAGAGACCCAGTACTTC. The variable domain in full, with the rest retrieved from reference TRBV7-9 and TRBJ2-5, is DTGVSQNPRHKITKRGQNVTFRCDPISEHNRLYWYRQTLGQGPEFLTYFQNEAQLEKSRLLSDRFSAERPKGSFSTLEIQRTEQGDSAMYLCASSSLANKETQYFGPGTRLLVL.

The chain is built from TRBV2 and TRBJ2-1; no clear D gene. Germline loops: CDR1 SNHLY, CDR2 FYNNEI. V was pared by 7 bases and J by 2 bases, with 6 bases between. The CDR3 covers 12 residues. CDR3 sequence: CASNPAYNEQFF. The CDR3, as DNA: TGTGCCAGCAATCCTGCCTACAATGAGCAGTTCTTC.

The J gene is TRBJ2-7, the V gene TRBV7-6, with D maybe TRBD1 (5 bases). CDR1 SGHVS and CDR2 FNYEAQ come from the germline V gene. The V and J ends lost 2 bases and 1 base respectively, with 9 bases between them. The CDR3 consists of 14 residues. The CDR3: CASSLYQGSYEQYF. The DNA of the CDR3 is TGTGCCAGCAGCTTATATCAGGGTTCCTACGAGCAGTACTTC.

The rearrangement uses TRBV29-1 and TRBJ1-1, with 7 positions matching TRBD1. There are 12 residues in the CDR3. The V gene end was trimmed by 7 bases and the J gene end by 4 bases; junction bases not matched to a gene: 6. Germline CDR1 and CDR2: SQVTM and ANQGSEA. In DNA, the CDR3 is TGCAGCGGCAACCGACAGGGCACTGAAGCTTTCTTT. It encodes CSGNRQGTEAFF.